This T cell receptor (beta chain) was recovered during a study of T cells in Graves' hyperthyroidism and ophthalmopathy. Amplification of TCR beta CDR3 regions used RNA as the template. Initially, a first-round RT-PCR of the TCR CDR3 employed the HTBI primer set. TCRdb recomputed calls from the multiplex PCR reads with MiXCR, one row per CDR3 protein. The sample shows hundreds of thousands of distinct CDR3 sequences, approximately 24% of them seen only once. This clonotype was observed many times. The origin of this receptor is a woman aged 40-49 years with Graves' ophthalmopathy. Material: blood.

In DNA, the CDR3 is TGTGCCAGCAGCGAATCGGGACAGGCCTACTATGGCTACACCTTC. Its protein product is CASSESGQAYYGYTF. This chain links TRBV7-2 with TRBJ1-2; 8 nucleotides align to TRBD1. Germline V gene sequence: CDR1 SGHTA, CDR2 FQGNSA. This CDR3 comprises 15 residues. V was clipped by 5 bases and J by 3 bases; unmatched bases: 8.